These 11 T cell receptor beta chains came from one sample sequenced in a study of blood T cell repertoires in COVID-19. Method: immunoSEQ multiplex PCR; TCRdb's copy keeps in-frame clones and lacks some. This repertoire shows some 200,000 clones, approximately 87% found once; its top ten account for 2% to 2.5%. Input material: peripheral blood. The receptors were sampled from a woman in her 50s with acute or convalescent COVID-19.

The chain employs TRBV11-2 and TRBJ2-2, with a tentative D call TRBD2 (5 bases). Trimming removed 5 bases at V and 7 bases at J, with 23 bases between. The CDR3 sequence is 17 residues long. Germline loops: CDR1 SGHAT, CDR2 FQNNGV. CDR3 sequence: CASSPGYDGGRGGELFF. DNA for the CDR3: TGTGCCAGCAGCCCAGGATATGATGGAGGCCGTGGCGGGGAGCTGTTTTTT.

V gene TRBV19 combines with J gene TRBJ1-1; no clear D gene. This CDR3 is built from 13 residues. Looked up from germline, CDR1 is LNHDA and CDR2 is SQIVND (reference sequence). The V and J ends lost 2 bases and 1 base respectively, with 5 bases between them. CDR3 protein: CASSISSNTEAFF. The CDR3 region has the DNA TGTGCCAGTAGTATATCCTCGAACACTGAAGCTTTCTTT.

This clone appeared a single time. Other DNA sequences of this sample code for an identical CDR3. As DNA, the CDR3 is TGTGCCAGCTCACGACCGGGACAGGGGAATGAAAAACTGTTTTTT. Its protein is CASSRPGQGNEKLFF. V gene TRBV18 combines with J gene TRBJ1-4, with 10 bases that match TRBD1. Germline V gives CDR1 KGHSH, CDR2 LQKENI. The J segment lost 5 bases and the V segment lost 4 bases, leaving 4 bases of the junction unmatched. The CDR3 runs to 15 residues.

The rearrangement links TRBV4-3 to TRBJ2-3; perhaps TRBD2 as D (7 bases). Trimming shortened V by 0 bases and J by 5 bases, and 12 bases separated the two germline ends. This CDR3 is 15 amino acids long. CDR1 and CDR2 from the germline V gene are LGHNA and YSLEER. The CDR3, as DNA: TGCGCCAGCAGCCAAGAAGGGGGGGAAGTAGATACGCAGTATTTT. Translated: CASSQEGGEVDTQYF.

The rearrangement joins TRBV10-2 to TRBJ1-1; 11 bases match TRBD1. V shed 7 bases and J 2 bases; nucleotides not matched to a gene: 3. The CDR3 runs 14 residues. CDR1 is WSHSY and CDR2 is SAAADI in the germline V gene. The CDR3 protein is CASTGTGGNTEAFF. In DNA, the CDR3 is TGCGCCAGCACCGGGACAGGGGGAAACACTGAAGCTTTCTTT.

This clone was picked up one time. The chain joins TRBV18 to TRBJ2-2, with 7 bases lining up with TRBD1. The CDR3 has 16 residues. Germline V gene lookup returns CDR1 KGHSH and CDR2 LQKENI. Trimming cost V 8 bases and J 1 base; bases outside gene matches: 10. The CDR3: CASQTKGGLNTGELFF. The CDR3 DNA reads as TGTGCCAGCCAGACGAAAGGGGGCTTGAACACCGGGGAGCTGTTTTTT.

The rearrangement uses TRBV11-3 and TRBJ2-5; TRBD1 agrees at 10 bases. Per the germline V gene, CDR1 is SGHNT and CDR2 is YENEEA. CDR3 length: 15 amino acids. J was trimmed by 3 bases and V by 5 bases; bases with no gene match: 6. The CDR3 coding sequence is TGTGCCAGCAGCCAAAGGGACAGGGGAAAAGAGACCCAGTACTTC. Amino acid sequence: CASSQRDRGKETQYF.

This clone came up a few times. The chain recombines TRBV6-5 with TRBJ2-7, with TRBD1 matching 9 bases. Germline CDR1 is MNHEY and CDR2 is SVGAGI. The CDR3 runs 16 residues. V was pared by 4 bases and J by 4 bases, with 11 bases of the junction left unmatched. The CDR3 bases are TGTGCCAGCAGTTCCCTGTCGGACAGGGGCCCTTACGAGCAGTACTTC. Amino acid sequence: CASSSLSDRGPYEQYF.

This chain links TRBV7-8 with TRBJ1-4; possibly TRBD1 for D (5 bases). The CDR3 runs 15 residues. V lost 5 bases and J 6 bases, leaving 16 bases between the germline ends. CDR1 and CDR2 (germline): SGHVS, FQNEAQ. CDR3 protein: CASSRRAGIDEKLFF. The CDR3, as DNA: TGTGCCAGCAGCCGTAGGGCAGGGATAGATGAAAAACTGTTTTTT.

V usage is TRBV14 and J usage is TRBJ2-7; D is perhaps TRBD1 (6 bases). Trimming took 3 bases from V and 5 from J, leaving 14 bases between them. CDR1 is SGHDN, CDR2 FVKESK, per germline. The CDR3 is made up of 14 amino acids. The CDR3 here is CASSHHGTSDEQYF. Written as DNA, the CDR3 is TGTGCCAGCAGCCACCACGGGACATCCGACGAGCAGTACTTC. The full variable domain, with the rest looked up from reference TRBV14 and TRBJ2-7, is EAGVTQFPSHSVIEKGQTVTLRCDPISGHDNLYWYRRVMGKEIKFLLHFVKESKQDESGMPNNRFLAERTGGTYSTLKVQPAELEDSGVYFCASSHHGTSDEQYFGPGTRLTVT.

This clone was found a few times. The chain combines TRBV4-1 with TRBJ2-1; D unresolved. The CDR3 has 14 residues. The germline V gene has CDR1 MGHRA and CDR2 YSYEKL. V was trimmed by 0 bases and J by 5 bases, leaving 8 bases between them. The CDR3 DNA reads TGCGCCAGCAGCCAAGAGAGAGCCAACAATGAGCAGTTCTTC. This encodes CASSQERANNEQFF.